The sequence of this TCR beta chain was determined in a study of T cell repertoires in cytomegalovirus infection. Study context: Public TCR beta signature analysis indicated the presence of both CMV infection and matching HLA type.

Per germline, CDR1 ENHRY and CDR2 SYGVKD. The V and J ends lost 0 bases and 2 bases respectively, with 7 bases between them. This CDR3 is built from 14 residues. TCRdb re-called the reads with MiXCR, one entry per CDR3 protein. Here the sample spans 200,000 or so distinct CDR3 sequences, approximately 19% being singletons. Study-wide findings and caveats: The cumulative frequency of public TCR beta families distinguished individuals who carried CMV together with the relevant HLA. There were HLA-C-restricted CMV-specific TCR beta clonotypes dominating the ex vivo response.

Details on this clonotype: Antigen: not known.

The gene calls are TRBV10-3 and TRBJ2-5, with D possibly being TRBD1 (5 bases). This clonotype was obtained from a human donor in good health (CMV status not recorded). Some clones in this sample may be carry-over from other donors' samples. The sample taken for sequencing was PBMCs. CDR3 loop: CAISESGQQETQYF. Here the CDR3 DNA reads TGTGCCATCAGTGAGTCGGGGCAGCAAGAGACCCAGTACTTC.